A single T cell receptor (beta chain) is shown here with its context. The antigen is unknown. The data were taken from a study of CD8+ T cells in alopecia areata. Findings and limits, study-wide: Clonality in lesional scalp, especially alopecia totalis/universalis, exceeded that of normal scalp. Under tofacitinib, fewer expanded CD8+ clones appeared among the top 100 scalp clones.

Trimming took 3 bases from V and 6 from J; bases not matched to a gene: 10. Germline-derived CDR1 and CDR2 are MNHEY and SMNVEV (reference sequence). This CDR3 has 15 residues. Specified treatment: oral pan-JAK inhibitor, 5-10 mg twice daily. Specimens obtained from alopecia areata patients comprised lesional scalp punch biopsies and peripheral blood. Sorting from PBMCs produced CD4+ and CD8+ T cells. cDNA prepared by RNA extraction and subsequent reverse transcription served as the template for sequencing. The assay was immunoSEQ multiplex PCR, and TCRdb's table has in-frame clones only and misses some. This table has about 150,000 clones, 45% to 60% appearing once.

The sample here was CD8+ T cells sorted from blood, taken at week 4, from a patient treated with tofacitinib. This sequence joins TRBV27 and TRBJ1-2; 7 bases match TRBD1. The sequence derives from a human donor with alopecia areata. CDR3 region: CASSFLGGRGDGYTF. DNA for the CDR3: TGTGCCAGCAGTTTCCTTGGGGGCAGGGGGGATGGCTACACCTTC.